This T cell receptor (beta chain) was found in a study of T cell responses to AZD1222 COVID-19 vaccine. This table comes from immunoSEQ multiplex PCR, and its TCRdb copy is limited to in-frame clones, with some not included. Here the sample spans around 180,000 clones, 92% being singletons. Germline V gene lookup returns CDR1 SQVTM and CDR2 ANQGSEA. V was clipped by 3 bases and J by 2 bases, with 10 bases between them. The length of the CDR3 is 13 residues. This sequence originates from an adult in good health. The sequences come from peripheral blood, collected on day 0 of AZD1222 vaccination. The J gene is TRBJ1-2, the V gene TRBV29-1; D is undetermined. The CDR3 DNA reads TGCAGCGTTGACATCGTCCAAAACTATGGCTACACCTTC. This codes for CSVDIVQNYGYTF.